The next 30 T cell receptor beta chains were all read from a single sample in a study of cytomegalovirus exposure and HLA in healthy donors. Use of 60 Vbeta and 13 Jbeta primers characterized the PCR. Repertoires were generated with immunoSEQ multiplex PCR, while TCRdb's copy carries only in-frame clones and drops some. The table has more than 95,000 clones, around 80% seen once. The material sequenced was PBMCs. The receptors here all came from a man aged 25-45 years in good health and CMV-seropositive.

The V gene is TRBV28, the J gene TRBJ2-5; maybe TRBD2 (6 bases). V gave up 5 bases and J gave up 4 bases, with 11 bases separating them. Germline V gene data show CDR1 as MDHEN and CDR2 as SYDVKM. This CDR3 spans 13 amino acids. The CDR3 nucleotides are TGTGCCAGCAGTGAGGGGAGGAGAGAGACCCAGTACTTC. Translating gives CASSEGRRETQYF. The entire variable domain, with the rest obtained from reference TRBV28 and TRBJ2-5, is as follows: DVKVTQSSRYLVKRTGEKVFLECVQDMDHENMFWYRQDPGLGLRLIYFSYDVKMKEKGDIPEGYSVSREKKERFSLILESASTNQTSMYLCASSEGRRETQYFGPGTRLLVL.

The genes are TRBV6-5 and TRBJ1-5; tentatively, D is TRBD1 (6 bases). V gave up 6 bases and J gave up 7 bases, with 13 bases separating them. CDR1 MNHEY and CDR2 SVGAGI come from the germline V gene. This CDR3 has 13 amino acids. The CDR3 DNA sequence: TGTGCCAGCAGCCCCGACAGGAACCAGCCCCAGCATTTT. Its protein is CASSPDRNQPQHF.

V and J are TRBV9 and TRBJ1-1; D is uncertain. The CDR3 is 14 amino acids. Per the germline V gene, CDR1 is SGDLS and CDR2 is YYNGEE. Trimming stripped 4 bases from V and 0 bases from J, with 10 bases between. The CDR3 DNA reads TGTGCCAGCAGCCCGAGGGTCCTGAACACTGAAGCTTTCTTT. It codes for CASSPRVLNTEAFF.

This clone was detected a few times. The CDR3 bases are TGTGCCAGCAGCTTGGGCCTCCTGGAGCAGTACTTC. Residues: CASSLGLLEQYF. The rearrangement uses TRBV5-5 and TRBJ2-5; D is undetermined. V was trimmed by 0 bases and J by 11 bases, leaving 11 bases between them. The CDR3 loop spans 12 amino acids. CDR1 and CDR2 (germline): SGHKS, YYEKEE (reference sequence).

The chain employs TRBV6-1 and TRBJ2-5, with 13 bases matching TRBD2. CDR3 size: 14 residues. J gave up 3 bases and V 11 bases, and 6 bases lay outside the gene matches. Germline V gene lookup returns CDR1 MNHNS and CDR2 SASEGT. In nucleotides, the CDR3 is TGTGCCGGGGGACTAGCGGGGTGGGAAGAGACCCAGTACTTC. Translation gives CAGGLAGWEETQYF.

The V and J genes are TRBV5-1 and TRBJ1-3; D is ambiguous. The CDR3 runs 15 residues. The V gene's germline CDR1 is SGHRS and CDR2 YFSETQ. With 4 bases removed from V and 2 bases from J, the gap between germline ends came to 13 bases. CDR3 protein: CASSREWAPGNTIYF. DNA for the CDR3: TGCGCCAGCAGCCGAGAGTGGGCCCCTGGAAACACCATATATTTT.

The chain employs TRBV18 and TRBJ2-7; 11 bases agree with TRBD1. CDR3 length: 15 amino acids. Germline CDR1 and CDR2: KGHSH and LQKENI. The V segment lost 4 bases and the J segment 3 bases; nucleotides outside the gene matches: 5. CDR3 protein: CASSRGQGVNYEQYF. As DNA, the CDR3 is TGTGCCAGCTCACGGGGACAGGGGGTAAACTACGAGCAGTACTTC.

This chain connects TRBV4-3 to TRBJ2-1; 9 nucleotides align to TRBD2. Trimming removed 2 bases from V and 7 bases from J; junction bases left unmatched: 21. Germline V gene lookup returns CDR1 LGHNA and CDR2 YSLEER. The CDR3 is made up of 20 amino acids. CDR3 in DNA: TGCGCCAGCAGCCAACTAGAGGCCCGGCTAGCGGGGCTGGGGCCTAATGAGCAGTTCTTC. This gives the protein CASSQLEARLAGLGPNEQFF.

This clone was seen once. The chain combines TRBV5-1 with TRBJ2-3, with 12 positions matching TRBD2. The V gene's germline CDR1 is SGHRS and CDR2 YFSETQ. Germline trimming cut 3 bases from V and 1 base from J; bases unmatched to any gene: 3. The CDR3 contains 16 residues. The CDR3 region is CASSSRLAGGTDTQYF. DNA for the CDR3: TGCGCCAGCAGCTCCCGACTAGCGGGGGGCACAGATACGCAGTATTTT. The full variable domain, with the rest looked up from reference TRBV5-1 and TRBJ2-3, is KAGVTQTPRYLIKTRGQQVTLSCSPISGHRSVSWYQQTPGQGLQFLFEYFSETQRNKGNFPGRFSGRQFSNSRSEMNVSTLELGDSALYLCASSSRLAGGTDTQYFGPGTRLTVL.

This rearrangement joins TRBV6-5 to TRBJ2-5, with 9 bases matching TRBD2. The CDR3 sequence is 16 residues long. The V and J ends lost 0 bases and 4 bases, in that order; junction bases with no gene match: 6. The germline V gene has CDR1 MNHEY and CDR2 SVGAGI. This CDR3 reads CASSYSPGLATETQYF. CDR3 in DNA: TGTGCCAGCAGTTACTCCCCGGGACTAGCAACAGAGACCCAGTACTTC.

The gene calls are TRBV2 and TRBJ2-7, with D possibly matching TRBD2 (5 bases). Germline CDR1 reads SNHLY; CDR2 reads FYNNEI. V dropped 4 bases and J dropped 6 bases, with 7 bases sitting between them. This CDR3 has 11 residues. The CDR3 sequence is CASSGGREQYF. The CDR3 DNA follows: TGTGCCAGCAGTGGAGGGCGCGAGCAGTACTTC.

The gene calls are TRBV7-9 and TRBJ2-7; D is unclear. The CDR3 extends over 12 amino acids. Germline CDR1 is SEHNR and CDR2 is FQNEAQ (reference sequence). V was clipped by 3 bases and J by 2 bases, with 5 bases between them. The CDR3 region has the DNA TGTGCCAGCAGCTTCCAGACCTACGAGCAGTACTTC. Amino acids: CASSFQTYEQYF. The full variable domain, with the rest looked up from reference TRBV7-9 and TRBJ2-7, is DTGVSQNPRHKITKRGQNVTFRCDPISEHNRLYWYRQTLGQGPEFLTYFQNEAQLEKSRLLSDRFSAERPKGSFSTLEIQRTEQGDSAMYLCASSFQTYEQYFGPGTRLTVT.

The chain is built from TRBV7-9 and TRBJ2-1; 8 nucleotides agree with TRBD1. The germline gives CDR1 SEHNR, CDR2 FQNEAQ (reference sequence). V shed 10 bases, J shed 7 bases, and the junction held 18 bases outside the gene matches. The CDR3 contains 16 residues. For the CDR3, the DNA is TGTGCCATTTCCCTGGAGGGGGCAGGGGGCTCAAATGAGCAGTTCTTC. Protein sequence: CAISLEGAGGSNEQFF.

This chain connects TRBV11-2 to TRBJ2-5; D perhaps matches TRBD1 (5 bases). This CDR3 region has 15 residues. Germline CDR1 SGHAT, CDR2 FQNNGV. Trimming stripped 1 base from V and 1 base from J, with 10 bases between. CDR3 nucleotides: TGTGCCAGCAGCTTAGCTATGACAGTCCAAGAGACCCAGTACTTC. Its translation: CASSLAMTVQETQYF.

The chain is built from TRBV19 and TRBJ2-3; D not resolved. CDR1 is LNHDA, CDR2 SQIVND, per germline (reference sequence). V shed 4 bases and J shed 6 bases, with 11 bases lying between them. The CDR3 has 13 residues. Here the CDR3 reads CASSTRPWDTQYF. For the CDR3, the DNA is TGTGCCAGTAGTACGCGTCCGTGGGATACGCAGTATTTT. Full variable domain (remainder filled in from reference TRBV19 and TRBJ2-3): DGGITQSPKYLFRKEGQNVTLSCEQNLNHDAMYWYRQDPGQGLRLIYYSQIVNDFQKGDIAEGYSVSREKKESFPLTVTSAQKNPTAFYLCASSTRPWDTQYFGPGTRLTVL.

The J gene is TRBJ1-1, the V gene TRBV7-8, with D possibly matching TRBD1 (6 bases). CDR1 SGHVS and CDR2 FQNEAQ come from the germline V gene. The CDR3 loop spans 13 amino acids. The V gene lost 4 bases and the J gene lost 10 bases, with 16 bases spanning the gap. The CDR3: CASSSGPEQGAFF. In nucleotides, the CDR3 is TGTGCCAGCAGCTCAGGGCCGGAACAGGGAGCTTTCTTT.

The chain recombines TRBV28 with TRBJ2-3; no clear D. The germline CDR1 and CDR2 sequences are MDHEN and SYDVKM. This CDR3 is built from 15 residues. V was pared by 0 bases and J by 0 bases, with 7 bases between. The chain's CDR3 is CASSLWAPSTDTQYF. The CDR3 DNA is TGTGCCAGCAGTTTATGGGCACCGAGCACAGATACGCAGTATTTT.

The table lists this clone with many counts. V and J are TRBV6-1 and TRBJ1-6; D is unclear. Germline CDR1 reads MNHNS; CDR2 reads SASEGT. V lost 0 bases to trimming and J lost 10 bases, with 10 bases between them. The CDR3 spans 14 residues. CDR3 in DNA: TGTGCCAGCAGTGAAGCAGTGGTCGGGTCACCCCTCCACTTT. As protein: CASSEAVVGSPLHF.

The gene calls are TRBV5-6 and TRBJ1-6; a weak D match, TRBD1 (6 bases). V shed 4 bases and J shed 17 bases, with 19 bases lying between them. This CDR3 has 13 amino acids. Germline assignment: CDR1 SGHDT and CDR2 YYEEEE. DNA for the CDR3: TGTGCCAGCAGCAAGCCCGGGACACCCAACTTCCACTTT. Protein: CASSKPGTPNFHF. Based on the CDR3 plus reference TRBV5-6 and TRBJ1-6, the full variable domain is DAGVTQSPTHLIKTRGQQVTLRCSPKSGHDTVSWYQQALGQGPQFIFQYYEEEERQRGNFPDRFSGHQFPNYSSELNVNALLLGDSALYLCASSKPGTPNFHFGNGTRLTVT.

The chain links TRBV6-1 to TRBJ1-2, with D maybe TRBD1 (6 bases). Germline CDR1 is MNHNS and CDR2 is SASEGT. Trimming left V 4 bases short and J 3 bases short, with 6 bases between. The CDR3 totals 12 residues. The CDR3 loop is CASSAGDYGYTF. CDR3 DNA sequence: TGTGCCAGCAGTGCAGGGGACTATGGCTACACCTTC.

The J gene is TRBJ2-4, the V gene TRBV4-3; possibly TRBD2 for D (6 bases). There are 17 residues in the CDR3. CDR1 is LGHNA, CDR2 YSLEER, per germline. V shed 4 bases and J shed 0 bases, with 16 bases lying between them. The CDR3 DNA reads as TGCGCCAGCAGCCCGACCCAACGGGGAGGAGCCAAAAACATTCAGTACTTC. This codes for CASSPTQRGGAKNIQYF.

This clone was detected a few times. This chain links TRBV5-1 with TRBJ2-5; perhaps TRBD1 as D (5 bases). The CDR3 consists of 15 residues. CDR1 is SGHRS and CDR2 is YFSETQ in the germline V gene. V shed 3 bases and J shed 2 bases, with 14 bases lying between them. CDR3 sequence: CASSYQGFYQETQYF. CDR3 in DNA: TGCGCCAGCAGCTACCAGGGATTTTATCAAGAGACCCAGTACTTC.

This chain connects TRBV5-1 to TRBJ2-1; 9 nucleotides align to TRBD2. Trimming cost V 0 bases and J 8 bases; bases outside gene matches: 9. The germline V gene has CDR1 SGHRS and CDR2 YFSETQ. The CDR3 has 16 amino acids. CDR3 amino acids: CASSLGLAAAGDEQFF. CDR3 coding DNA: TGCGCCAGCAGCTTGGGACTAGCGGCCGCCGGTGATGAGCAGTTCTTC.

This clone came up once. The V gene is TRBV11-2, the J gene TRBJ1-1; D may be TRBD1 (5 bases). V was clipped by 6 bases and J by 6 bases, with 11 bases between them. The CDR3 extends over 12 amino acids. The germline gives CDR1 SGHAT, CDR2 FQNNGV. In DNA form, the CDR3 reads TGTGCCAGCAGTACAGGCGTCGCTGAAGCTTTCTTT. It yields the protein CASSTGVAEAFF. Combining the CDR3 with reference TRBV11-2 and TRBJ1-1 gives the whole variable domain EAGVAQSPRYKIIEKRQSVAFWCNPISGHATLYWYQQILGQGPKLLIQFQNNGVVDDSQLPKDRFSAERLKGVDSTLKIQPAKLEDSAVYLCASSTGVAEAFFGQGTRLTVV.

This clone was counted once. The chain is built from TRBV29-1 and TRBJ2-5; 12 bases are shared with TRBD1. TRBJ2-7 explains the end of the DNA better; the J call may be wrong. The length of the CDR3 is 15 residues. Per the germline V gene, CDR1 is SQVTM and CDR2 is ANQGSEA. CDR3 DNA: TGCAGCGTTGGGATTTGGGACAGGGGGCCCTACGAGCAGTACTTC. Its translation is CSVGIWDRGPYEQYF.

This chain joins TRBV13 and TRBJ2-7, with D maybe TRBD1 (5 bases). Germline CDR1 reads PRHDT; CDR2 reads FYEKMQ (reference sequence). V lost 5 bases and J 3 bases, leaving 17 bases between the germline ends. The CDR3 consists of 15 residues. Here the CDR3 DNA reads TGTGCCAGCAGCCCCTACCCAGGGAAGAACTACGAGCAGTACTTC. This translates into CASSPYPGKNYEQYF.

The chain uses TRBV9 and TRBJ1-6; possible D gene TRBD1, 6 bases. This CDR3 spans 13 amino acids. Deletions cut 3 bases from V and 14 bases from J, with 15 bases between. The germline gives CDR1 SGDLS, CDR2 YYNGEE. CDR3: CASSGFQGGALHF. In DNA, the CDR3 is TGTGCCAGCAGCGGATTTCAAGGGGGGGCCCTCCACTTT.

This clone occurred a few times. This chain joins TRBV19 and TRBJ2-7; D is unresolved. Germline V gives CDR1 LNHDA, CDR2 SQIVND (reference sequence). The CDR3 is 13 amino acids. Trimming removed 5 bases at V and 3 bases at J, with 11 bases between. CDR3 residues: CASSPLSGYEQYF. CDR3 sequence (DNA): TGTGCCAGTAGTCCCCTCTCAGGCTACGAGCAGTACTTC.

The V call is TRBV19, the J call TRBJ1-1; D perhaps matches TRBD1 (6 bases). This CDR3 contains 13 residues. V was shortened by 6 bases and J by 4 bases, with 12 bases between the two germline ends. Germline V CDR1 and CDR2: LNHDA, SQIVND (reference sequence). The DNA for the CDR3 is TGTGCCAGTAGACTTACAGGGAGCACTGAAGCTTTCTTT. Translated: CASRLTGSTEAFF.

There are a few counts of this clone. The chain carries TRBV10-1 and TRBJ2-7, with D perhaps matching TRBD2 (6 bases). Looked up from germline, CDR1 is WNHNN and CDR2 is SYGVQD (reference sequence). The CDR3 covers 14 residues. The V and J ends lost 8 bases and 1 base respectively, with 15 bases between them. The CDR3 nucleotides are TGCGCCAGCGCCGGGGGTAGAGGGTCCTACGAGCAGTACTTC. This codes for CASAGGRGSYEQYF.